Shown below are 26 T cell receptor beta chains from a single sample sequenced in a study of T cells in Graves' hyperthyroidism and ophthalmopathy. What was amplified from RNA transcripts were TCR beta CDR3 regions. The HTBI primer set served for first-round RT-PCR of the TCR CDR3. TCRdb called the multiplex PCR reads again in MiXCR, with one record for every CDR3 protein. The table has approximately 410,000 distinct CDR3 sequences, under 15% seen once. The sequenced sample consisted of blood. The receptors shown here come from a man aged 18 to 29 with Graves' ophthalmopathy.

At least ten counts were recorded for this clonotype. This chain joins TRBV24-1 and TRBJ2-1; D gene uncertain. This CDR3 comprises 14 residues. Trimming took off 5 bases at V and 0 bases at J, with 7 bases between the two ends. Germline lookup yields CDR1 KGHDR and CDR2 SFDVKD. Here the CDR3 DNA reads TGTGCCACCAGTGCCGGAAGCTCCTACAATGAGCAGTTCTTC. It is translated as CATSAGSSYNEQFF.

The V and J genes are TRBV20-1 and TRBJ2-2; tentatively, D is TRBD1 (5 bases). TRBJ1-1 matches the DNA end more closely, so the J call is doubtful. Germline CDR1 is DFQATT and CDR2 is SNEGSKA (reference sequence). This CDR3 is 11 amino acids long. The CDR3 reads CSAGHGHRAFF. The CDR3 coding sequence is TGCAGTGCGGGCCATGGACACCGAGCTTTCTTT.

This clonotype was counted ten times or more. The gene calls are TRBV13 and TRBJ2-5; 10 bases match TRBD2. The CDR3 loop spans 17 amino acids. The germline V gene has CDR1 PRHDT and CDR2 FYEKMQ (reference sequence). With V trimmed by 4 bases and J by 4 bases, 12 bases remained unmatched. CDR3 in amino acids: CASSSGYRTSGRETQYF. As DNA, the CDR3 is TGTGCCAGCAGCTCCGGATACCGGACTAGCGGACGAGAGACCCAGTACTTC.

This clonotype was found many times. This rearrangement joins TRBV12-3 or TRBV12-4 to TRBJ2-7; 12 nucleotides agree with TRBD2. This CDR3 region has 15 residues. J lost 2 bases, V lost 6 bases, and 5 bases had no gene match. The CDR3 sequence is CASRRTSGVTYEQYF. The CDR3 DNA reads as TGTGCCAGCAGACGGACTAGCGGGGTGACCTACGAGCAGTACTTC.

This clonotype showed up many times. V is TRBV19 and J is TRBJ2-5, with 12 bases fitting TRBD2. The CDR3 contains 19 residues. Germline-derived CDR1 and CDR2 are LNHDA and SQIVND (reference sequence). V dropped 10 bases and J dropped 4; count of bases not matched to a gene: 22. The CDR3 DNA reads TGTGCCAATCCGATCCTCATACTGGCTAGCGGGAGGGCCTCAGAGACCCAGTACTTC. Protein sequence: CANPILILASGRASETQYF.

This clonotype was seen many times. The chain has TRBV30 and TRBJ2-7; 9 positions match TRBD1. J was trimmed by 6 bases and V by 3 bases; bases with no gene match: 12. The CDR3 is 15 amino acids. Germline V gene sequence: CDR1 GTSNPN, CDR2 SVGIG (reference sequence). The CDR3 loop is CAWSSGGTGLGEQYF. CDR3 DNA: TGTGCCTGGAGCTCCGGGGGGACAGGGCTAGGCGAGCAGTACTTC.

This clonotype was detected ten times or more. The V and J genes are TRBV20-1 and TRBJ2-1, with TRBD2 identical over 8 bases. V shed 1 base, J shed 4 bases, and the junction held 3 bases outside the gene matches. Looked up from germline, CDR1 is DFQATT and CDR2 is SNEGSKA (reference sequence). This CDR3 is built from 14 residues. The chain's CDR3 is CSARVSGSYNEQFF. The DNA for the CDR3 is TGCAGTGCTAGAGTCAGCGGGAGTTACAATGAGCAGTTCTTC.

The J gene is TRBJ1-5, the V gene TRBV10-3; unclear D gene. The CDR3 is 13 amino acids. V lost 2 bases, J lost 6 bases, and 8 bases lay in between. In germline, CDR1 is ENHRY, CDR2 SYGVKD. CDR3 nucleotide sequence: TGTGCCATCAGTGAGAGGGCCGGTCAGCCCCAGCATTTT. Amino acids: CAISERAGQPQHF.

This clonotype occurred a few times. The V call is TRBV12-5, the J call TRBJ1-4; D is unclear. The CDR3 runs 14 residues. With 8 bases removed from V and 8 bases from J, the gap between germline ends came to 18 bases. Germline V gene lookup returns CDR1 LGHNT and CDR2 FRNRAP. The DNA of the CDR3 is TGTGCTAGTTCGGATGCCAGCGTGGGGGAAAAACTGTTTTTT. This sequence encodes CASSDASVGEKLFF.

This clonotype was detected ten times or more. The chain combines TRBV6-1 with TRBJ2-4, with TRBD1 identical over 12 bases. V was pared by 6 bases and J by 8 bases, with 5 bases of the junction left unmatched. Germline CDR1 reads MNHNS; CDR2 reads SASEGT. The CDR3 has 14 residues. The CDR3 loop is CASRSGTGGHIQYF. The CDR3 nucleotides are TGTGCCAGCAGGTCCGGGACAGGGGGCCACATTCAGTACTTC.

This clonotype was seen many times. The CDR3 nucleotides are TGTGCCAGCAAGGAGGGCGGGAGCGTGACCCAGTACTTC. As protein: CASKEGGSVTQYF. The V and J genes are TRBV11-2 and TRBJ2-5, with 7 bases fitting TRBD2. Germline trimming cut 7 bases from V and 7 bases from J; bases unmatched to any gene: 9. This CDR3 comprises 13 residues. CDR1 and CDR2 from the germline V gene are SGHAT and FQNNGV.

The chain is built from TRBV12-3 or TRBV12-4 and TRBJ1-6, with D perhaps matching TRBD1 (6 bases). V was pared by 5 bases and J by 6 bases, with 11 bases between. This CDR3 region has 14 residues. CDR3 protein: CASSATGFNSPLHF. CDR3 bases: TGTGCCAGCAGTGCTACAGGGTTTAATTCACCCCTCCACTTT.

This clonotype was found many times. This chain joins TRBV6-1 and TRBJ2-7; no clear D. Trimming took off 7 bases at V and 3 bases at J, with 7 bases between the two ends. The germline V gene has CDR1 MNHNS and CDR2 SASEGT. The CDR3 extends over 11 amino acids. The CDR3 sequence is CASKVVYEQYF. The CDR3 region has the DNA TGTGCCAGCAAGGTGGTCTACGAGCAGTACTTC.

This chain links TRBV20-1 with TRBJ1-4; D uncertain. The germline V and J ends were trimmed by 0 bases and 5 bases, with 7 bases remaining between them. CDR1 is DFQATT and CDR2 is SNEGSKA in the germline V gene (reference sequence). The CDR3 totals 13 residues. The CDR3 DNA reads as TGCAGTGCTAGAGATACGATGAATGAAAAACTGTTTTTT. Protein sequence: CSARDTMNEKLFF.

V usage is TRBV2 and J usage is TRBJ2-1; D is perhaps TRBD1 (5 bases). The CDR3 is 16 residues long. Trimming stripped 5 bases from V and 0 bases from J, with 14 bases between. Germline loops: CDR1 SNHLY, CDR2 FYNNEI. DNA for the CDR3: TGTGCCAGCAGTTTAGGAGTGACAGCCTCCTACAATGAGCAGTTCTTC. Translation gives CASSLGVTASYNEQFF.

The genes are TRBV12-3 or TRBV12-4 and TRBJ2-7; 9 nucleotides align to TRBD2. J gave up 6 bases and V 10 bases, and 7 bases lay outside the gene matches. The CDR3 has 12 amino acids. CDR3 in DNA: TGTGCCACCCCGGGACTAGCAGTCGAGCAGTACTTC. Its translation is CATPGLAVEQYF.

This clonotype has at least ten counts. The V and J genes are TRBV18 and TRBJ2-7; the D gene is possibly TRBD2 (7 bases). The CDR3 runs to 14 residues. The germline CDR1 and CDR2 sequences are KGHSH and LQKENI. V was cut by 3 bases and J by 4 bases, with 13 bases left in between. The CDR3 region is CASSPPRGRYEQYF. The DNA for the CDR3 is TGTGCCAGCTCACCGCCGCGGGGGCGATACGAGCAGTACTTC.

The sample holds many counts of this clonotype. This rearrangement joins TRBV6-5 to TRBJ2-3, with D perhaps TRBD1 (5 bases). CDR3 length equals 15 residues. V lost 0 bases, J lost 3 bases, and 10 bases lay in between. The germline V gene has CDR1 MNHEY and CDR2 SVGAGI. Written as DNA, the CDR3 is TGTGCCAGCAGTTACTCAGGGGCGAGAACAGATACGCAGTATTTT. The encoded protein is CASSYSGARTDTQYF.

The chain carries TRBV24-1 and TRBJ2-2, with 8 bases fitting TRBD2. V trimming: 7 bases; J trimming: 4 bases; junction bases outside the gene matches: 4. The length of the CDR3 is 14 residues. Germline V gene sequence: CDR1 KGHDR, CDR2 SFDVKD. CDR3 in DNA: TGTGCCACCAGGCGTGCGGGGGGCACCGGGGAGCTGTTTTTT. Protein product: CATRRAGGTGELFF.

This sequence joins TRBV5-1 and TRBJ1-1; no definite D call. The CDR3 runs 16 residues. The V gene's germline CDR1 is SGHRS and CDR2 YFSETQ. Trimming removed 1 base at V and 0 bases at J, with 13 bases between. The CDR3 sequence is CASSLIGNHVNTEAFF. CDR3 DNA sequence: TGCGCCAGCAGCTTGATAGGGAACCACGTGAACACTGAAGCTTTCTTT.

This clonotype was counted between two and nine times. The chain couples TRBV6-1 to TRBJ2-3; 10 nucleotides line up with TRBD2. This CDR3 has 15 residues. The trim removed 5 bases at V and 3 bases at J, leaving 5 bases unmatched. The germline V gene encodes CDR1 MNHNS and CDR2 SASEGT. This CDR3 is CASSWGAGGTDTQYF. CDR3 DNA: TGTGCCAGCAGTTGGGGAGCGGGGGGGACAGATACGCAGTATTTT.

This clonotype was counted ten times or more. The chain links TRBV6-5 to TRBJ2-2; no clear D gene. With 0 bases removed from V and 0 bases from J, the gap between germline ends came to 8 bases. The CDR3 has 16 amino acids. Germline values: CDR1 MNHEY, CDR2 SVGAGI. The DNA of the CDR3 is TGTGCCAGCAGTTACTCGCCTAGGGCGAACACCGGGGAGCTGTTTTTT. This codes for CASSYSPRANTGELFF.

The CDR3 coding sequence is TGCGCCAGCAGCCAAGCCATCCTAGCGGGAGATGGCACCGGGGAGCTGTTTTTT. The encoded protein is CASSQAILAGDGTGELFF. The chain couples TRBV5-1 to TRBJ2-2, with 10 bases matching TRBD2. CDR1 SGHRS and CDR2 YFSETQ come from the germline V gene. The V and J ends lost 4 bases and 4 bases, in that order; junction bases with no gene match: 13. CDR3 length: 18 amino acids. Filled out from reference TRBV5-1 and TRBJ2-2, the complete variable domain reads KAGVTQTPRYLIKTRGQQVTLSCSPISGHRSVSWYQQTPGQGLQFLFEYFSETQRNKGNFPGRFSGRQFSNSRSEMNVSTLELGDSALYLCASSQAILAGDGTGELFFGEGSRLTVL.

This clonotype was observed at least ten times. The rearrangement uses TRBV6-1 and TRBJ1-4; tentatively, D is TRBD1 (5 bases). The CDR3 sequence is 15 residues long. V lost 6 bases, J lost 8 bases, and 19 bases lay in between. Per germline, CDR1 MNHNS and CDR2 SASEGT. CDR3 DNA sequence: TGTGCCAGCAGAGCCCGGGACTTCAATCGGGAAAAACTGTTTTTT. Amino acid sequence: CASRARDFNREKLFF.

The table lists this clonotype with many counts. The chain couples TRBV6-7 to TRBJ2-5, with 8 bases that match TRBD2. TRBV6-7 is noted as an ORF with a role that remains uncertain. CDR3 length: 17 amino acids. With V trimmed by 6 bases and J by 2 bases, 14 bases remained unmatched. The CDR3, as DNA: TGTGCCAGCAGGGGTACTGGGGTAGCGGGATGTCAAGAGACCCAGTACTTC. Translation: CASRGTGVAGCQETQYF.

V is TRBV19 and J is TRBJ2-3, with D unclear. The CDR3 covers 14 residues. V lost 1 base and J 0 bases, leaving 5 bases between the germline ends. CDR1 and CDR2 (germline): LNHDA, SQIVND (reference sequence). The CDR3 nucleotides are TGTGCCAGTAGTATAGGCGGTAGCACAGATACGCAGTATTTT. Its translation: CASSIGGSTDTQYF.